The clone carrying this TCR beta chain was counted between two and nine times. The antigen remains unidentified. The data are from a study of T-cell memory formation after mild COVID-19. Study in general: TCR clusters were mostly donor specific.

The length of the CDR3 is 15 residues. Germline CDR1 reads KGHSH; CDR2 reads LQKENI. The V and J ends lost 3 bases and 4 bases respectively, with 13 bases between them. Overall study findings and caveats: Contracting clones from day 15 to 85 showed balanced CD4/CD8; later expanders favored CD4+. Day 37-peaking second-wave clones had unconfirmed SARS-CoV-2 specificity.

5'RACE, which relied on constant-segment primers, yielded TCR alpha and TCR beta cDNA libraries carrying sample barcodes and UMIs. One entry per CDR3 protein results from TCRdb running MiXCR on the 5' RACE reads. The data hold around 450,000 distinct CDR3 sequences, with around 18% observed a single time. The sample consisted of PBMCs or a T cell subset sorted from them (not recorded which). The chain couples TRBV18 to TRBJ1-5, with D possibly matching TRBD1 (5 bases). The clonotype originates from an adult woman who had mild COVID-19 (a few samples of this study predate the infection). Cell type and time point are not known. CDR3 coding DNA: TGTGCCAGCTCACCGCCAGCCGGGGGGAATCAGCCCCAGCATTTT. It translates to CASSPPAGGNQPQHF.